The text below deals with one TCR beta chain. Antigen: not known. There are 16 residues in the CDR3. V lost 5 bases to trimming and J lost 0 bases, with 14 bases between them. Germline V gene sequence: CDR1 SNHLY, CDR2 FYNNEI. CD45RO-negative cells were positively selected for CCR7, leaving out terminally differentiated effector memory CD45RA+ cells. Assay execution took place at the deep level. Repertoires were generated with immunoSEQ multiplex PCR, while TCRdb's copy carries only in-frame clones and drops some. The sample has some 2,100,000 clones, 93% seen once. The data stem from a study of shared clonotypes between healthy human individuals. The study's findings and limits: Shared clonotypes across all four donors exceeded non-shared ones in generation probability. Memory subsets generally showed lower estimated richness than naive subsets.

V and J are TRBV2 and TRBJ1-5, with unresolved D. Sequencing used naive CD8+ T cells from PBMCs. The receptor comes from a young man in good health. Some clones in this sample may be carry-over from other donors' samples. CDR3 coding DNA: TGTGCCAGCAGTAGCCTCGGGGTAGTTAGCAATCAGCCCCAGCATTTT. As protein: CASSSLGVVSNQPQHF.